The 30 T cell receptor beta chains below were found in one sample sequenced in a study of blood T cell repertoires in COVID-19. The protocol was immunoSEQ multiplex PCR, while the TCRdb copy is restricted to in-frame clones and leaves out a portion. The profile shows roughly 250,000 clones, around nine tenths of them singletons. Specimen: PBMCs or T cells enriched from blood (not recorded which). The receptors shown here come from a woman in her forties who had been exposed to COVID-19.

V and J are TRBV5-4 and TRBJ1-2; 7 nucleotides line up with TRBD1. Per germline, CDR1 SGHNT and CDR2 YYREEE (reference sequence). The V segment lost 6 bases and the J segment 5 bases; nucleotides outside the gene matches: 7. The CDR3 spans 13 residues. The CDR3 is CASTPTGIYGYTF. CDR3 DNA sequence: TGTGCCAGCACCCCGACAGGGATTTATGGCTACACCTTC.

This chain uses TRBV12-3 or TRBV12-4 with TRBJ1-5, with 8 bases fitting TRBD1. V lost 5 bases and J lost 9; bases outside the gene matches: 6. The CDR3 contains 13 residues. The CDR3 nucleotides are TGTGCCAGCAGTACCACCGGGACAGGGCCCCAGCATTTT. It yields the protein CASSTTGTGPQHF.

The rearrangement links TRBV2 to TRBJ2-2, with D maybe TRBD2 (6 bases). V was clipped by 5 bases and J by 0 bases, with 13 bases between them. Germline V gene lookup returns CDR1 SNHLY and CDR2 FYNNEI. CDR3 length: 16 amino acids. CDR3 region: CASSPGTFANTGELFF. The CDR3 nucleotides are TGTGCCAGCAGTCCCGGGACTTTTGCGAACACCGGGGAGCTGTTTTTT.

In this sample, this clone turned up once. The chain links TRBV6-5 to TRBJ2-7; no firm D call. The CDR3 is 16 amino acids. Germline assignment: CDR1 MNHEY and CDR2 SVGAGI. Between the trimmed V and J ends, which lost 0 bases and 4 bases, there was a span of 16 bases. The CDR3 DNA is TGTGCCAGCAGTTACTCCGGTCCGGCGGCGCCTTACGAGCAGTACTTC. This codes for CASSYSGPAAPYEQYF.

This clone was counted once. The chain combines TRBV19 with TRBJ2-7, with D unresolved. The germline gives CDR1 LNHDA, CDR2 SQIVND (reference sequence). Trimming shortened V by 1 base and J by 3 bases, and 10 bases separated the two germline ends. CDR3 size: 14 residues. The CDR3 spells CASSIAATHYEQYF. The CDR3 DNA reads TGTGCCAGTAGTATAGCGGCGACACACTACGAGCAGTACTTC.

The chain couples TRBV2 to TRBJ1-2, with a possible D match to TRBD1 (6 bases). The germline V and J ends were trimmed by 0 bases and 10 bases, with 15 bases remaining between them. The CDR3 sequence is 14 residues long. Germline V gene lookup returns CDR1 SNHLY and CDR2 FYNNEI. CDR3 protein: CASSEAGRGQFYTF. CDR3 bases: TGTGCCAGCAGTGAAGCAGGGAGGGGACAATTCTACACCTTC.

The V gene is TRBV30, the J gene TRBJ2-3, with TRBD2 matching 7 bases. The CDR3 is made up of 16 amino acids. The germline CDR1 and CDR2 sequences are GTSNPN and SVGIG (reference sequence). The V and J ends lost 5 bases and 0 bases, in that order; junction bases with no gene match: 11. The CDR3: CAWRLAGFSSTDTQYF. The CDR3, as DNA: TGTGCCTGGCGACTAGCAGGGTTCTCTAGCACAGATACGCAGTATTTT.

This chain links TRBV29-1 with TRBJ1-2, with 8 positions matching TRBD1. This CDR3 has 15 residues. From germline, CDR1 is SQVTM and CDR2 ANQGSEA. The junction had 10 bases not matched to a gene; V was cut back by 7 bases and J by 0 bases. CDR3 sequence: CSASSGQGANYGYTF. The CDR3 bases are TGCAGCGCTTCCAGCGGACAGGGAGCTAACTATGGCTACACCTTC.

The chain carries TRBV27 and TRBJ2-7; 7 bases are shared with TRBD1. The CDR3 covers 15 residues. V lost 0 bases and J lost 0; bases outside the gene matches: 2. Germline CDR1 MNHEY, CDR2 SMNVEV (reference sequence). CDR3 residues: CASSLSAGGSYEQYF. CDR3 sequence (DNA): TGTGCCAGCAGTTTATCCGCAGGGGGCTCCTACGAGCAGTACTTC.

The chain couples TRBV12-3 or TRBV12-4 to TRBJ1-4; a weak D match, TRBD1 (6 bases). The V and J ends lost 10 bases and 8 bases respectively, with 17 bases between them. CDR3 size: 13 residues. The CDR3 sequence: CAIKPRGGEKLFF. The DNA of the CDR3 is TGTGCCATCAAACCGAGGGGGGGAGAAAAACTGTTTTTT.

The chain joins TRBV7-2 to TRBJ2-1, with 7 positions matching TRBD2. Germline CDR1 and CDR2: SGHTA and FQGNSA. This CDR3 has 13 amino acids. Unmatched junction bases numbered 7, after V lost 4 bases and J lost 10 bases. The CDR3 coding sequence is TGTGCCAGCAGCTCGACAACGACTAGCGAGCAGTTCTTC. Translation: CASSSTTTSEQFF. Variable domain in full (rest from reference TRBV7-2 and TRBJ2-1): GAGVSQSPSNKVTEKGKDVELRCDPISGHTALYWYRQSLGQGLEFLIYFQGNSAPDKSGLPSDRFSAERTGGSVSTLTIQRTQQEDSAVYLCASSSTTTSEQFFGPGTRLTVL.

This clone was recorded a few times. The J gene is TRBJ2-7, the V gene TRBV3-1 (or the pseudogene TRBV3-2); TRBD2 agrees at 8 bases. The CDR3 has 17 amino acids. V trimming: 5 bases; J trimming: 7 bases; junction bases outside the gene matches: 19. Germline CDR1 and CDR2: LGHDT and YNNKEL (reference sequence). CDR3 protein: CASSYRLGASGHREQYV. The CDR3, as DNA: TGTGCCAGCAGCTACCGCCTCGGGGCTAGCGGGCATCGGGAGCAGTACGTC.

This clone occurred once. V and J are TRBV2 and TRBJ2-2, with TRBD2 as a possible D gene (5 bases). Trimming left V 5 bases short and J 2 bases short, with 24 bases between. Per germline, CDR1 SNHLY and CDR2 FYNNEI. The CDR3 spans 19 residues. The chain's CDR3 is CASSLSRTAKAQNTGELFF. CDR3 nucleotides: TGTGCCAGCAGTCTTTCCAGGACTGCTAAAGCCCAAAACACCGGGGAGCTGTTTTTT.

The rearrangement joins TRBV30 to TRBJ1-4, with 8 bases that match TRBD1. The germline V gene encodes CDR1 GTSNPN and CDR2 SVGIG (reference sequence). With V trimmed by 2 bases and J by 7 bases, 6 bases remained unmatched. This CDR3 comprises 14 residues. The CDR3 DNA reads as TGTGCCTGGAGTCCAGGGGGCGGGGGTGAAAAACTGTTTTTT. Its protein product is CAWSPGGGGEKLFF.

The chain couples TRBV7-8 to TRBJ2-1, with TRBD2 identical over 14 bases. Germline V gene data show CDR1 as SGHVS and CDR2 as FQNEAQ. V shed 1 base and J 8 bases; nucleotides not matched to a gene: 4. The CDR3 has 16 residues. CDR3 amino acids: CASSLDPGLAGDEQFF. CDR3 DNA: TGTGCCAGCAGCTTAGATCCGGGACTAGCGGGAGATGAGCAGTTCTTC.

In DNA, the CDR3 is TGTGCCAGCAGTTTCGAGCACGGGTCACGGAGCTACGAGCAGTACTTC. Protein: CASSFEHGSRSYEQYF. The chain joins TRBV28 to TRBJ2-7, with D unclear. Looked up from germline, CDR1 is MDHEN and CDR2 is SYDVKM. Trimming left V 3 bases short and J 3 bases short, with 18 bases between. This CDR3 has 16 amino acids.

This clone was observed a few times. The J gene is TRBJ1-6, the V gene TRBV6-2 or TRBV6-3, with 10 bases aligning to TRBD1. Germline-derived CDR1 and CDR2 are MNHEY and SVGEGT. With 6 bases clipped from V and 10 bases from J, the junction kept 9 bases outside the gene matches. The CDR3 contains 15 residues. CDR3 sequence reads: CASSQRDRGDSPLHF. DNA of the CDR3: TGTGCCAGCAGCCAAAGGGACAGGGGCGACTCACCCCTCCACTTT.

The chain combines TRBV19 with TRBJ1-2; D is uncertain. The CDR3 consists of 13 residues. The V gene's germline CDR1 is LNHDA and CDR2 SQIVND (reference sequence). V gave up 2 bases and J gave up 7 bases, with 11 bases separating them. CDR3 loop: CASSILGPLGYTF. Written as DNA, the CDR3 is TGTGCCAGTAGTATACTGGGCCCCCTTGGCTACACCTTC.

This chain links TRBV2 with TRBJ1-1; unclear D gene. The ends were cut back, 0 bases at V and 1 base at J, with 12 bases in the middle. Germline V gene sequence: CDR1 SNHLY, CDR2 FYNNEI. The CDR3 is 16 amino acids. The DNA of the CDR3 is TGTGCCAGCAGTGAAGCCTCGGGGAGACGGAACACTGAAGCTTTCTTT. Its protein is CASSEASGRRNTEAFF.

The chain joins TRBV10-3 to TRBJ2-7; a possible D gene is TRBD2 (5 bases). Germline V gives CDR1 ENHRY, CDR2 SYGVKD. V lost 6 bases and J 0 bases, leaving 9 bases between the germline ends. The CDR3 is 13 residues long. The CDR3 loop reads CAIRGESSYEQYV. CDR3 DNA: TGTGCCATCAGGGGAGAGAGCTCCTACGAGCAGTACGTC.

This clone was found once. The V call is TRBV7-9, the J call TRBJ1-1, with D maybe TRBD1 (5 bases). The CDR3 is 15 amino acids. The germline V gene has CDR1 SEHNR and CDR2 FQNEAQ (reference sequence). The V end was cut by 6 bases, the J end by 0 bases, with 14 bases between. This CDR3 is CASSSLTGMNTEAFF. CDR3 in DNA: TGTGCCAGCAGTTCACTCACAGGTATGAACACTGAAGCTTTCTTT. The whole variable domain, remainder taken from reference TRBV7-9 and TRBJ1-1, is DTGVSQNPRHKITKRGQNVTFRCDPISEHNRLYWYRQTLGQGPEFLTYFQNEAQLEKSRLLSDRFSAERPKGSFSTLEIQRTEQGDSAMYLCASSSLTGMNTEAFFGQGTRLTVV.

The chain is built from TRBV2 and TRBJ2-3; D ambiguous. The V gene lost 6 bases and the J gene lost 0 bases, with 4 bases spanning the gap. There are 12 residues in the CDR3. Germline CDR1 SNHLY, CDR2 FYNNEI. The CDR3 region has the DNA TGTGCCAGCAGGGCTAGCACAGATACGCAGTATTTT. It translates to CASRASTDTQYF. Based on the CDR3 plus reference TRBV2 and TRBJ2-3, the full variable domain is EPEVTQTPSHQVTQMGQEVILRCVPISNHLYFYWYRQILGQKVEFLVSFYNNEISEKSEIFDDQFSVERPDGSNFTLKIRSTKLEDSAMYFCASRASTDTQYFGPGTRLTVL.

The rearrangement uses TRBV27 and TRBJ2-1; possible D gene TRBD2, 5 bases. Germline V lookup: CDR1 MNHEY, CDR2 SMNVEV (reference sequence). The CDR3 loop spans 17 amino acids. Trimming pared 7 bases from V and 1 base from J, leaving 20 bases between. CDR3 amino acids: CASTPQPRGQSYNEQFF. In DNA form, the CDR3 reads TGTGCCAGCACCCCCCAGCCACGGGGTCAATCCTACAATGAGCAGTTCTTC.

V and J are TRBV13 and TRBJ2-1; 7 bases line up with TRBD2. V was pared by 1 base and J by 6 bases, with 6 bases of the junction left unmatched. Germline CDR1 reads PRHDT; CDR2 reads FYEKMQ (reference sequence). The length of the CDR3 is 15 residues. The CDR3 here is CASSLAGGGGNEQFF. In nucleotides, the CDR3 is TGTGCCAGCAGCTTAGCGGGAGGCGGGGGCAATGAGCAGTTCTTC.

The genes are TRBV29-1 and TRBJ2-3; no clear D. The germline CDR1 and CDR2 sequences are SQVTM and ANQGSEA. CDR3 size: 13 residues. V lost 1 base to trimming and J lost 0 bases, with 5 bases between them. The CDR3 nucleotides read TGCAGCGTTGAAGCGGTGAGCACAGATACGCAGTATTTT. This translates into CSVEAVSTDTQYF.

The genes are TRBV11-1 and TRBJ1-1; 8 nucleotides align to TRBD1. The length of the CDR3 is 13 residues. Germline lookup yields CDR1 SGHAT and CDR2 FQDESV (reference sequence). V dropped 4 bases and J dropped 11; count of bases not matched to a gene: 9. CDR3 nucleotide sequence: TGTGCCAGCAGCTCAGGACAGGGTTTCGTGGCTTTCTTT. Protein product: CASSSGQGFVAFF.

The V gene is TRBV19, the J gene TRBJ2-2, with TRBD1 matching 10 bases. There are 16 residues in the CDR3. V lost 5 bases, J lost 2 bases, and 5 bases stayed unmatched. Germline CDR1 and CDR2: LNHDA and SQIVND (reference sequence). CDR3 DNA: TGTGCCAGTAGTCCCAGACAGGGGGCTAACACCGGGGAGCTGTTTTTT. It codes for CASSPRQGANTGELFF.

V and J are TRBV19 and TRBJ1-5, with 8 positions matching TRBD1. Germline V gives CDR1 LNHDA, CDR2 SQIVND (reference sequence). The CDR3 extends over 20 amino acids. V lost 5 bases, J lost 0 bases, and 18 bases stayed unmatched. The DNA of the CDR3 is TGTGCCAGTAGTGGGCATATGACAGGGGAGAGATCTTTTAGCAATCAGCCCCAGCATTTT. Translation gives CASSGHMTGERSFSNQPQHF.

Notes on this clone: An end of the junction differs from the germline gene, which may be a read error. For the CDR3, the DNA is TGTGCCAGCAGCTTGGCAGGGGTTGGAAACACCATATATTTT. Protein sequence: CASSLAGVGNTIYF. V and J are TRBV5-1 and TRBJ1-3, with D perhaps TRBD1 (6 bases). Germline lookup yields CDR1 SGHRS and CDR2 YFSETQ. The CDR3 sequence is 14 residues long. Together with reference TRBV5-1 and TRBJ1-3, the CDR3 gives the full variable domain: KAGVTQTPRYLIKTRGQQVTLSCSPISGHRSVSWYQQTPGQGLQFLFEYFSETQRNKGNFPGRFSGRQFSNSRSEMNVSTLELGDSALYLCASSLAGVGNTIYFGEGSWLTVV.

V and J are TRBV10-3 and TRBJ1-2, with TRBD1 matching over 7 bases. The CDR3 spans 13 residues. Germline lookup yields CDR1 ENHRY and CDR2 SYGVKD. V lost 7 bases and J lost 5; bases outside the gene matches: 7. CDR3 sequence (DNA): TGTGCCATCAATACAGGGGACTCTTATGGCTACACCTTC. It specifies CAINTGDSYGYTF.